The next 25 T cell receptor beta chains were all read from a single sample in a study of coeliac disease. Only in-frame clones appear in the TCRdb table, and some are missing; sequencing was by immunoSEQ multiplex PCR. The table lists roughly 3,700 clones, around 63% of them singletons. The sequenced material came from intraepithelial lymphocytes from the gut. The receptors derive from a man aged 30-40 years with celiac disease.

This chain joins TRBV28 and TRBJ2-7; TRBD1 is a possible D gene (5 bases). Trimming cost V 6 bases and J 5 bases, with 20 bases left between them. CDR1 is MDHEN, CDR2 SYDVKM, per germline. CDR3 length: 15 residues. The CDR3 sequence is CASRCPDRDPNEQYF. As DNA, the CDR3 is TGTGCCAGCAGGTGCCCCGACAGAGACCCTAACGAGCAGTACTTC.

The CDR3, as DNA: TGTGCCAGCAGGCCGCAGGGCGCGAACGGCTACACCTTC. It codes for CASRPQGANGYTF. V usage is TRBV28 and J usage is TRBJ1-2, with D possibly matching TRBD1 (5 bases). Germline V gene lookup returns CDR1 MDHEN and CDR2 SYDVKM. Trimming cost V 6 bases and J 8 bases, with 16 bases left between them. The CDR3 is made up of 13 amino acids.

The chain links TRBV2 to TRBJ2-1; 10 nucleotides align to TRBD2. V trimming: 3 bases; J trimming: 5 bases; junction bases outside the gene matches: 4. Germline V gene lookup returns CDR1 SNHLY and CDR2 FYNNEI. This CDR3 spans 15 amino acids. CDR3: CASSDVLAGNNEQFF. CDR3 in DNA: TGTGCCAGCAGTGACGTACTAGCGGGAAACAATGAGCAGTTCTTC.

J is TRBJ2-1 and V is TRBV4-1; D remains unclear. V gave up 1 base and J gave up 3 bases, with 4 bases separating them. There are 13 residues in the CDR3. From germline, CDR1 is MGHRA and CDR2 YSYEKL. Here the CDR3 reads CASSQAVYNEQFF. The DNA for the CDR3 is TGCGCCAGCAGCCAAGCGGTCTACAATGAGCAGTTCTTC.

The chain joins TRBV6-1 to TRBJ2-6, with 10 positions matching TRBD1. The CDR3 runs 17 residues. Germline CDR1 and CDR2: MNHNS and SASEGT. V shed 4 bases, J shed 2 bases, and the junction held 5 bases outside the gene matches. CDR3 sequence reads: CASSARDRGTGANVLTF. DNA of the CDR3: TGTGCCAGCAGTGCCAGGGACAGGGGAACTGGGGCCAACGTCCTGACTTTC.

The J gene is TRBJ2-1, the V gene TRBV7-8, with 10 nucleotides matching TRBD2. Germline V gene sequence: CDR1 SGHVS, CDR2 FQNEAQ. This CDR3 is built from 17 residues. Trimming removed 3 bases from V and 6 bases from J; junction bases left unmatched: 11. The CDR3, as DNA: TGTGCCAGCAGCTTGGGTATGCGTGAGCGGGGGGGCAATGAGCAGTTCTTC. Amino acids: CASSLGMRERGGNEQFF.

V gene TRBV19 combines with J gene TRBJ1-1; no definite D call. V lost 4 bases and J 4 bases, leaving 19 bases between the germline ends. Germline V gene sequence: CDR1 LNHDA, CDR2 SQIVND (reference sequence). CDR3 length equals 16 residues. The CDR3 protein is CASSSRRVWGGTEAFF. The CDR3 DNA follows: TGTGCCAGTAGTAGCCGACGGGTGTGGGGAGGCACTGAAGCTTTCTTT.

The chain is built from TRBV28 and TRBJ1-2; no firm D call. The germline CDR1 and CDR2 sequences are MDHEN and SYDVKM. This CDR3 is built from 11 residues. The V end was cut by 8 bases, the J end by 2 bases, with 6 bases between. CDR3 sequence reads: CASGSNYGYTF. For the CDR3, the DNA is TGTGCCAGCGGTAGCAACTATGGCTACACCTTC.

This rearrangement joins TRBV9 to TRBJ1-4; tentatively, D is TRBD1 (5 bases). The CDR3 is 16 amino acids. Germline loops: CDR1 SGDLS, CDR2 YYNGEE. Trimming stripped 0 bases from V and 8 bases from J, with 17 bases between. The CDR3 protein is CASSVGQSPTKEKLFF. For the CDR3, the DNA is TGTGCCAGCAGCGTAGGACAGAGTCCCACCAAGGAAAAACTGTTTTTT.

This clone came up a few times. The V gene is TRBV7-8, the J gene TRBJ1-2, with TRBD1 identical over 12 bases. The CDR3 contains 20 residues. Germline V gene sequence: CDR1 SGHVS, CDR2 FQNEAQ. V shed 1 base, J shed 7 bases, and the junction held 19 bases outside the gene matches. CDR3 coding DNA: TGTGCCAGCAGCTTAGGTTCGGGACAGGGGGCTTCAAAGCTAGCTTTTGGCTACACCTTC. It yields the protein CASSLGSGQGASKLAFGYTF. Drawing the rest from reference TRBV7-8 and TRBJ1-2, the complete variable domain is GAGVSQSPRYKVAKRGQDVALRCDPISGHVSLFWYQQALGQGPEFLTYFQNEAQLDKSGLPSDRFFAERPEGSVSTLKIQRTQQEDSAVYLCASSLGSGQGASKLAFGYTFGSGTRLTVV.

Relative to its sample, this clone is large. This sequence joins TRBV18 and TRBJ1-2, with 7 nucleotides matching TRBD1. Germline CDR1 is KGHSH and CDR2 is LQKENI. This CDR3 contains 13 residues. The J segment lost 4 bases and the V segment lost 4 bases, leaving 3 bases of the junction unmatched. CDR3 protein: CASSLDRFYGYTF. CDR3 nucleotide sequence: TGTGCCAGCTCACTGGACAGGTTCTATGGCTACACCTTC.

This clone was detected once. This chain joins TRBV5-4 and TRBJ2-2; 10 positions agree with TRBD2. Germline V lookup: CDR1 SGHNT, CDR2 YYREEE (reference sequence). V lost 4 bases, J lost 4 bases, and 4 bases stayed unmatched. The CDR3 is 15 residues long. The CDR3: CASSTWTSGTGELFF. CDR3 DNA: TGTGCCAGCAGCACTTGGACTAGCGGCACCGGGGAGCTGTTTTTT.

This clone occurred a few times. The chain joins TRBV11-2 to TRBJ2-2; D is unresolved. The germline gives CDR1 SGHAT, CDR2 FQNNGV. V was cut by 1 base and J by 1 base, with 7 bases left in between. The length of the CDR3 is 15 residues. The CDR3 DNA follows: TGTGCCAGCAGCTTAGCCCCACAGAACACCGGGGAGCTGTTTTTT. The encoded protein is CASSLAPQNTGELFF.

This clone appeared once. The chain employs TRBV9 and TRBJ2-2; a weak D match, TRBD1 (6 bases). The CDR3 runs 14 residues. Deletions cut 4 bases from V and 4 bases from J, with 11 bases between. Per germline, CDR1 SGDLS and CDR2 YYNGEE. The CDR3 loop reads CASSPGDTTGELFF. The CDR3, as DNA: TGTGCCAGCAGCCCCGGGGACACCACCGGGGAGCTGTTTTTT.

In DNA, the CDR3 is TGTGCCAGCAGCCCGCACGTGGAACAGGGGGCGTGGGGCTACACCTTC. This gives the protein CASSPHVEQGAWGYTF. The genes are TRBV7-2 and TRBJ1-2, with 9 bases matching TRBD1. This CDR3 has 16 residues. The J segment lost 8 bases and the V segment lost 5 bases, leaving 15 bases of the junction unmatched. Germline CDR1 is SGHTA and CDR2 is FQGNSA.

The V call is TRBV11-2, the J call TRBJ2-5, with 7 bases that match TRBD2. With V trimmed by 2 bases and J by 5 bases, 11 bases remained unmatched. The CDR3 has 16 amino acids. Germline loops: CDR1 SGHAT, CDR2 FQNNGV. CDR3 amino acids: CASSLLAGGRGETQYF. The CDR3 DNA reads TGTGCCAGCAGCTTATTAGCTGGCGGGAGAGGTGAGACCCAGTACTTC.

The DNA for the CDR3 is TGTGCCAGCAGTTCAGGACAGGTTCGGGAAAAACTGTTTTTT. Amino acids: CASSSGQVREKLFF. The chain carries TRBV28 and TRBJ1-4; 7 bases are shared with TRBD1. Germline CDR1 and CDR2: MDHEN and SYDVKM. The junction had 7 bases not matched to a gene; V was cut back by 4 bases and J by 8 bases. The CDR3 runs to 14 residues.

DNA for the CDR3: TGTGCCAGCAGGGGGGGTGCCTACGAGCAGTACTTC. Its translation is CASRGGAYEQYF. This chain links TRBV28 with TRBJ2-7; a possible D gene is TRBD2 (6 bases). This CDR3 contains 12 residues. Germline CDR1 reads MDHEN; CDR2 reads SYDVKM. V was trimmed by 6 bases and J by 2 bases, leaving 8 bases between them.

About this clone itself: A read error may produce the germline difference seen at one junction end. CDR3 sequence (DNA): TGTGCCAGCAGTTTAGCAGGGATCACTAAAGCTTTCTTT. Translated, it gives CASSLAGITKAFF. The J gene is TRBJ1-1, the V gene TRBV28, with D possibly matching TRBD1 (5 bases). Per the germline V gene, CDR1 is MDHEN and CDR2 is SYDVKM. The CDR3 length is 13 residues.

The V and J genes are TRBV7-3 and TRBJ1-6, with D uncertain. CDR3 length equals 13 residues. In germline, CDR1 is SGHTA, CDR2 FQGTGA. V was shortened by 5 bases and J by 6 bases, with 8 bases between the two germline ends. CDR3 residues: CASSEQSNSPLHF. CDR3 DNA sequence: TGTGCCAGCAGCGAACAATCTAATTCACCCCTCCACTTT.

As to this clone: Other DNA sequences in the sample encode the same CDR3. The J gene is TRBJ2-7, the V gene TRBV11-2; a weak D match, TRBD2 (6 bases). The CDR3 spans 13 residues. Trimming cost V 3 bases and J 1 base, with 7 bases left between them. Germline assignment: CDR1 SGHAT and CDR2 FQNNGV. The CDR3 loop reads CASSLAGSYEQYF. CDR3 DNA: TGTGCCAGCAGCTTGGCGGGGTCCTACGAGCAGTACTTC.

This clone was counted a few times. The V and J genes are TRBV4-3 and TRBJ2-7, with 8 bases aligning to TRBD1. CDR1 and CDR2 (germline): LGHNA, YSLEER. V gave up 3 bases and J gave up 0 bases; unmatched junction bases: 4. This CDR3 is 15 amino acids long. The CDR3 DNA follows: TGCGCCAGCAGCCACGGACAGGGCTTCTCCTACGAGCAGTACTTC. Its translation: CASSHGQGFSYEQYF.

The rearrangement uses TRBV9 and TRBJ2-1; 8 nucleotides align to TRBD2. Germline V gene lookup returns CDR1 SGDLS and CDR2 YYNGEE. This CDR3 spans 16 amino acids. Unmatched junction bases numbered 8, after V lost 3 bases and J lost 3 bases. CDR3 amino acids: CASSEKLAANYNEQFF. CDR3 DNA sequence: TGTGCCAGCAGCGAGAAACTAGCGGCGAACTACAATGAGCAGTTCTTC.

This clone was recorded a few times. The V and J genes are TRBV10-3 and TRBJ1-5; TRBD1 is a possible D gene (6 bases). Trimming cost V 5 bases and J 5 bases, with 7 bases left between them. From germline, CDR1 is ENHRY and CDR2 SYGVKD. This CDR3 spans 12 amino acids. This chain's CDR3 is CAISSGDQPQHF. DNA of the CDR3: TGTGCCATCAGTTCAGGGGATCAGCCCCAGCATTTT.

The genes are TRBV15 and TRBJ1-5, with TRBD1 matching over 9 bases. V lost 1 base to trimming and J lost 3 bases; unmatched junction nucleotides: 7. Germline V gene lookup returns CDR1 LNHNV and CDR2 YYDKDF (reference sequence). This CDR3 contains 17 residues. The chain's CDR3 is CATSRGGTGFPNQPQHF. The CDR3 DNA reads as TGTGCCACCAGCAGAGGGGGGACAGGGTTCCCCAATCAGCCCCAGCATTTT.